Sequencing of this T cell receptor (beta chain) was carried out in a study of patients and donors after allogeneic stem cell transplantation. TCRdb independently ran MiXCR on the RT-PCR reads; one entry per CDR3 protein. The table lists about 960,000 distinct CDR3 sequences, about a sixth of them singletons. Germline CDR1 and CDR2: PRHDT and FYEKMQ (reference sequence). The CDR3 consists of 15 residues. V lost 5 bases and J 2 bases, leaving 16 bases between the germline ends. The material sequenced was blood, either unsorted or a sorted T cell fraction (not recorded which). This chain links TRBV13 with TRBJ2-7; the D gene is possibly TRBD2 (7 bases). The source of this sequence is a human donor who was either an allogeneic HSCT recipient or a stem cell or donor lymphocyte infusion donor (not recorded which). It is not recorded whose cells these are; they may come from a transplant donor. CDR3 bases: TGTGCCAGCAGCGAACGGACTAGGGGGACCTACGAGCAGTACTTC. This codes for CASSERTRGTYEQYF.